Listed below are T cell receptor beta chains from one sample, sequenced in a study of early T cells in non-severe SARS-CoV-2 infection. TCRdb fed the 5' RACE reads into MiXCR, producing one record per CDR3 protein. The table has about 63,000 distinct CDR3 sequences, roughly 13% seen once; the top ten hold around 4.7%. The specimen sequenced was whole blood. These TCRs come from an adult who was a healthcare worker with PCR-confirmed SARS-CoV-2 infection or an uninfected control (not recorded which). The CDR3 runs from the conserved cysteine through the conserved F or W. D genes are given only for firm matches. Clone size is shown for a subset of rows, as once, few, many or a class of expanded clone.

size,J,length,D,V,CDR3,DNA
-,TRBJ1-2,12,-,TRBV29-1,CSVEDRPYGYTF,TGCAGCGTTGAAGACAGGCCTTATGGCTACACCTTC
many,TRBJ2-7,20,TRBD2,TRBV7-9,CASRSGFWDLAGGLKNEQYF,TGTGCCAGCAGATCCGGATTTTGGGACCTAGCGGGGGGGTTGAAGAACGAGCAGTACTTC
few,TRBJ2-7,13,-,TRBV4-1,CASSVGARYEQYF,TGCGCCAGCTCGGTAGGGGCGAGATACGAGCAGTACTTC
-,TRBJ2-7,16,TRBD1,TRBV12-3/TRBV12-4,CASSLNPGQGPYEQYF,TGTGCCAGCAGTTTAAACCCGGGACAGGGTCCCTACGAGCAGTACTTC
many,TRBJ1-6,15,TRBD1,TRBV27,CASSWGDRAYSPLHF,TGTGCCAGCAGTTGGGGAGACAGGGCATATTCACCCCTCCACTTT
few,TRBJ2-5,15,-,TRBV4-3,CASSQTLQRQETQYF,TGCGCCAGCAGCCAAACCCTCCAGCGACAAGAGACCCAGTACTTC
few,TRBJ2-7,13,-,TRBV27,CASSLDSSYEQYF,TGTGCCAGCAGTTTGGACAGCTCCTACGAGCAGTACTTC
few,TRBJ2-3,17,TRBD2,TRBV11-2,CASSSVGLAGGSDTQYF,TGTGCCAGCAGCTCCGTGGGGCTAGCGGGGGGATCGGATACGCAGTATTTT
few,TRBJ2-3,15,-,TRBV28,CASRSGFGSTDTQYF,TGTGCCAGCAGGTCGGGTTTTGGTTCGACAGATACGCAGTATTTT
many,TRBJ2-7,16,-,TRBV6-5,CASTPGGGGRSYEQYF,TGTGCCAGCACCCCGGGAGGAGGGGGGCGCTCCTACGAGCAGTACTTC
-,TRBJ2-3,15,-,TRBV6-5,CASSEGDFSTDTQYF,TGTGCCAGCAGTGAAGGGGACTTCTCCACAGATACGCAGTATTTT
few,TRBJ2-1,14,TRBD1,TRBV10-3,CAIRTGQGANEQFF,TGTGCCATCAGGACGGGACAGGGCGCCAATGAGCAGTTCTTC
-,TRBJ2-2,14,-,TRBV9,CASSSRADTGELFF,TGTGCCAGCAGCTCCCGGGCCGACACCGGGGAGCTGTTTTTT
-,TRBJ1-1,11,-,TRBV11-2,CASSLRTEAFF,TGTGCCAGCAGCTTACGCACTGAAGCTTTCTTT
many,TRBJ2-2,16,TRBD2,TRBV11-2,CASSLQAGANTGELFF,TGTGCCAGCAGCTTACAAGCGGGGGCGAACACCGGGGAGCTGTTTTTT
-,TRBJ1-6,17,TRBD1,TRBV27,CASSSLGQVVIDSPLHF,TGTGCCAGCAGTTCCCTAGGACAGGTCGTTATTGATTCACCCCTCCACTTT